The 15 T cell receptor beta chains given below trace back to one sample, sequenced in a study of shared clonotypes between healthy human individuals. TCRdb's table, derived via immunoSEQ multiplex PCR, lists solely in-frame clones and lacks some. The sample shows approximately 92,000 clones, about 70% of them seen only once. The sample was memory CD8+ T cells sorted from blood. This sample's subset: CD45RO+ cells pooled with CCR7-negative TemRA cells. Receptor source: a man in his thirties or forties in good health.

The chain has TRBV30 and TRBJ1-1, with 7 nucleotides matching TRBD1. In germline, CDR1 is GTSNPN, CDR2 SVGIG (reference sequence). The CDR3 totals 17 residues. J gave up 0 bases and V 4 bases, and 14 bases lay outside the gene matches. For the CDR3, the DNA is TGTGCCTGGACAGTGACAGGGTCGAGAATCATGAACACTGAAGCTTTCTTT. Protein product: CAWTVTGSRIMNTEAFF.

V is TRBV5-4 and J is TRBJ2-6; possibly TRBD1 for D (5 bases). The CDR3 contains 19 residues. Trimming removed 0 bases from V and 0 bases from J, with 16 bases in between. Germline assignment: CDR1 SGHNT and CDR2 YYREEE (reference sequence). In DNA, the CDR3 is TGTGCCAGCAGCTTGGACCAGGGCCAGCGTTACTCTGGGGCCAACGTCCTGACTTTC. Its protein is CASSLDQGQRYSGANVLTF.

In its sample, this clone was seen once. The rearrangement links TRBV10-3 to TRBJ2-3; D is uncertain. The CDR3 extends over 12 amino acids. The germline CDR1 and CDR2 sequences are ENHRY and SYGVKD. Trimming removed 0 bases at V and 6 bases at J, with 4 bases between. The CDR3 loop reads CAISESQDTQYF. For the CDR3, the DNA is TGTGCCATCAGTGAGTCACAGGATACGCAGTATTTT.

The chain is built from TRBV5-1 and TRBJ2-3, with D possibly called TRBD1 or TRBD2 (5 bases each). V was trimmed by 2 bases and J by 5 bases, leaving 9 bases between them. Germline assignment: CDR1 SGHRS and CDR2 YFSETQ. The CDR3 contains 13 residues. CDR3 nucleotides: TGCGCCAGCAGCTTTTGGGGGAGAGATACGCAGTATTTT. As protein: CASSFWGRDTQYF.

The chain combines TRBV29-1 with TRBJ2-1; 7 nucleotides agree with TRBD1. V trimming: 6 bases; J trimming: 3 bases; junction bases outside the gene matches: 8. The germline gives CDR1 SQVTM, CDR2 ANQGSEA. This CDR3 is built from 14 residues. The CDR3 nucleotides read TGCAGCGTGCTCCGGGACAGAGACTACAATGAGCAGTTCTTC. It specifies CSVLRDRDYNEQFF.

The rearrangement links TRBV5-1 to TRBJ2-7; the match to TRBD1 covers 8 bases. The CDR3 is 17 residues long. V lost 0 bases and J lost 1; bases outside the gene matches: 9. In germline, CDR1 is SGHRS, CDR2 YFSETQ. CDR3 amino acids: CASSLEGVGTGSYEQYF. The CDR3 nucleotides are TGCGCCAGCAGCTTGGAAGGGGTTGGGACAGGATCCTACGAGCAGTACTTC.

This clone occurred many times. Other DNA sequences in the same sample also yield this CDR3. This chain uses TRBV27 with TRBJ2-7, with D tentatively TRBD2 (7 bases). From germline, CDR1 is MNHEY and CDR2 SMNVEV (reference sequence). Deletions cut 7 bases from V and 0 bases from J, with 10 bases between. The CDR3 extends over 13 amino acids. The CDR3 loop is CASMGGASYEQYF. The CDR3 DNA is TGTGCCAGCATGGGGGGGGCCTCCTACGAGCAGTACTTC.

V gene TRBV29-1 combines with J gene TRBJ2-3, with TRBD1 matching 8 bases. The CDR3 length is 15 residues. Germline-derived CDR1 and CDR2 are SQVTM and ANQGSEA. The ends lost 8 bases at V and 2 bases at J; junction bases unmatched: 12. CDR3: CSLKTGTGHTDTQYF. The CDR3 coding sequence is TGCAGCCTCAAAACCGGGACAGGTCACACAGATACGCAGTATTTT.

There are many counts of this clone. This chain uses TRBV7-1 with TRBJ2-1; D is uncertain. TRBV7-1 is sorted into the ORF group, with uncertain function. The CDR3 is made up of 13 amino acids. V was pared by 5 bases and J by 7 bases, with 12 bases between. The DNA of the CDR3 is TGTGCCAGCAGCGTAACGATGGGGAATGAGCAGTTCTTC. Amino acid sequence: CASSVTMGNEQFF.

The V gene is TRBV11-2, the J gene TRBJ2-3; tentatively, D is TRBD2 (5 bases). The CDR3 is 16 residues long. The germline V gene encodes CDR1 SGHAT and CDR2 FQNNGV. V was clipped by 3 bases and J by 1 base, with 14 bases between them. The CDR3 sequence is CASSLVVQAGTDTQYF. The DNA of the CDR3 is TGTGCCAGCAGCTTGGTTGTGCAAGCGGGCACAGATACGCAGTATTTT.

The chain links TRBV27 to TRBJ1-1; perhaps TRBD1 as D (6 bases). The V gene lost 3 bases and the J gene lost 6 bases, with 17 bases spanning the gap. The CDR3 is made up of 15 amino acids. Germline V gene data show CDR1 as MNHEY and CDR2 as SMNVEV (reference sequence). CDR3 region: CASSLGASYVAEAFF. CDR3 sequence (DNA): TGTGCCAGCAGTTTGGGGGCCTCCTACGTCGCTGAAGCTTTCTTT.

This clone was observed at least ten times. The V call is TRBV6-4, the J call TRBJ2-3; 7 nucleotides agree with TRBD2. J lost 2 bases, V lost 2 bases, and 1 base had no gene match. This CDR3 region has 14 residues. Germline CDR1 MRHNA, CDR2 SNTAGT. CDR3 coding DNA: TGTGCCAGCAGTGACGGGAGGGCCACAGATACGCAGTATTTT. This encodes CASSDGRATDTQYF.

The CDR3 protein is CASTVPGHRVNTEAFF. As DNA, the CDR3 is TGTGCCAGCACCGTACCGGGACACAGAGTGAACACTGAAGCTTTCTTT. J is TRBJ1-1 and V is TRBV6-4; tentative D call: TRBD1 (6 bases). This CDR3 is 16 amino acids long. In germline, CDR1 is MRHNA, CDR2 SNTAGT. The V end was cut by 7 bases, the J end by 0 bases, with 18 bases between.

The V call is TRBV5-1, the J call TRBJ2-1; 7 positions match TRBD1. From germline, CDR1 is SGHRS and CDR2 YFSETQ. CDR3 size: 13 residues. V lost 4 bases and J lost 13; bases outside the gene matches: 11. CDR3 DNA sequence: TGCGCCAGCAGCCCCCCCGACAGGGATTTTCAGTTCTTC. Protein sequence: CASSPPDRDFQFF.

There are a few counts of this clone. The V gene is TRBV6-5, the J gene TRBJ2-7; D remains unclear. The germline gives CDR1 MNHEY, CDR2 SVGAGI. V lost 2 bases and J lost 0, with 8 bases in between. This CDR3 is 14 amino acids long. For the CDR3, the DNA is TGTGCCAGCAGTTACGATGTTGGCTCCTACGAGCAGTACTTC. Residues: CASSYDVGSYEQYF.